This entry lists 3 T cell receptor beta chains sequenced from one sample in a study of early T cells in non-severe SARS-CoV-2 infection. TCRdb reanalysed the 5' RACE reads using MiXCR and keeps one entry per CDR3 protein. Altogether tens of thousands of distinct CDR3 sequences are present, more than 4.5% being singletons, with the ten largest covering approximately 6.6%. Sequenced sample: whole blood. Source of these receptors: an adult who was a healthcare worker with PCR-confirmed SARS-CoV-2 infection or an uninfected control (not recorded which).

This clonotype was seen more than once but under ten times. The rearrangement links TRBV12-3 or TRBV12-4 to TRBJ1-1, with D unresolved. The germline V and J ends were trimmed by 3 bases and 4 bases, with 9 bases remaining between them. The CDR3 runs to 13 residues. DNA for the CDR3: TGTGCCAGCAGTTTGACCCGCGGCACTGAAGCTTTCTTT. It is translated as CASSLTRGTEAFF.

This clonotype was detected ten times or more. The chain's CDR3 is CASSYKVLHMNTEAFF. In nucleotides, the CDR3 is TGTGCCAGCAGTTACAAGGTGCTACACATGAACACTGAAGCTTTCTTT. This chain links TRBV6-6 with TRBJ1-1; D remains unclear. In germline, CDR1 is MNHNY, CDR2 SVGAGI (reference sequence). This CDR3 spans 16 amino acids. Between the trimmed V and J ends, which lost 2 bases and 0 bases, there was a span of 13 bases.

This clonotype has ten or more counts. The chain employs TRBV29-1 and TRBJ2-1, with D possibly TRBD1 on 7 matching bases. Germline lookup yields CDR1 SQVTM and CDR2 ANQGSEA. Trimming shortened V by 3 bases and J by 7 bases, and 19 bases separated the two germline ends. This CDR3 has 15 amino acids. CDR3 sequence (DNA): TGCAGCGTTGACAGTGATGGAGGGGGCCGGAATGAGCAGTTCTTC. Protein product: CSVDSDGGGRNEQFF.